This T cell receptor (beta chain) was captured in a study of cytotoxic CD8 clonotypes in ibrutinib-treated CLL (dated by TCRdb to about 2021). Turning to the overall study: The cohort had ten to twelve relapsed/refractory and 15 treatment-naive patients; roughly 18 were IGHV unmutated. Cryopreserved peripheral blood mononuclear cells were collected before treatment, at response, and at either disease progression or sustained remission. Longitudinal samples were obtainable from about 30% of the 86 participants in the trial. Responses were partial in 24 patients and complete in 2; after median around 72 months follow-up, about 14 stayed in remission and roughly twelve progressed. Samples at response were collected after a median of approximately twelve months of treatment, with a range of roughly 6 to 36 months. Patients were still on ibrutinib when every remission and progressive disease sample was collected. An average of 255,043 productive templates and 94,082 productive rearrangements was obtained per sample.

The goal of deep resolution MiSeq sequencing was a depth between 1 in 1 million and 1 in 200,000 T cells, and coverage averaged 10x per clonotype. The immunoSEQ hsTCRB Kit was used to generate the TCR beta libraries. The study's own analysis went as follows. Data were analyzed with ImmunoSEQ Data Assistant and ImmunoSEQ Analyzer, with V, D and J genes assigned per IMGT definitions. Clonality was computed as one minus normalized Shannon entropy of productive rearrangement frequencies, ranging from 0 to 1. Only overrepresented clonotypes making up at least 0.05% of the repertoire of each patient were included in the public clonotype analysis. About a dozen repertoires from age-matched healthy donors, obtained from immuneACCESS, served as clonality controls. TCRdb stores this immuneACCESS table with in-frame sequences only. Part of the clones is absent; in the studies checked, under half of the shortfall reflects unresolved V genes, and no reason is known for the rest. V and J calls and clone size are as listed in that table; D and trimming were resolved from the DNA. This sample gives some 200,000 clones in total; around 72% of them show up just once. About an eighth of the sample goes to the ten largest clones.

This specimen's time point label, interpreted: roughly 2 years on ibrutinib. For TCR beta library preparation, roughly 2 micrograms of genomic DNA were extracted from the cryopreserved PBMCs. Longitudinal blood samples from CLL patients on ibrutinib monotherapy were analyzed using high-throughput TCR beta sequencing. The patients were enrolled in a single-center, open-label phase 2 trial of ibrutinib monotherapy. The junction carries 3 bases between V and J, which are trimmed by 0 bases and 1 base respectively. From the cysteine through the phenylalanine, the CDR3 covers 13 amino acids. The read is trimmed to its CDR3 DNA, 39 bases read in frame from base 1. The germline V gene specifies SGHRS as CDR1 and YFSETQ as CDR2. General conclusions and limits of the study: Clonality rose at ibrutinib response, remained stable during sustained remission, and dropped back toward baseline at progression. Lymph node repertoires were not examined, and the timing of sampling was not matched between patients in sustained remission and those whose disease progressed. Public clonotypes were rare and either shrank or stayed stable during treatment, and the rise in clonality at ibrutinib response reflected expansion of private clonotypes. Baseline clonality was found to be higher than that of age-matched healthy donors and was strongly correlated with circulating CD8+ T-cell counts.

A word on this clone: Its antigen specificity is not known. Base-call qualities are not available, and no considerably larger clone is one nucleotide away. Other DNA sequences within the sample encode an identical CDR3.

Sequences were derived from PBMCs, sampled after 24 months of ibrutinib treatment. This receptor was taken from a human donor with chronic lymphocytic leukemia. The chain is assembled from TRBV5-1 and TRBJ2-3; confidence is insufficient to name the D gene. DNA sequence: TGCGCCAGCAGCTTGGAGGGCACAGATACGCAGTATTTT. This is translated as CASSLEGTDTQYF.